Below, one T cell receptor beta chain is given with its context. The sample originates from a study of T-cell reconstitution after alpha-beta-depleted transplantation in children. CDR3 length: 13 amino acids. The germline gives CDR1 DFQATT, CDR2 SNEGSKA (reference sequence). Trimming removed 3 bases at V and 2 bases at J, with 11 bases between. Unique molecular identifiers were incorporated into the prepared TCRbeta library. TCRdb reprocessed the PCR reads via MiXCR and lists one record per CDR3 protein. The profile shows approximately 510,000 distinct CDR3 sequences, about 17% of them singletons. This TCR was recovered from a human donor who donated a stem cell graft to a child with acute lymphoblastic leukemia. The sequencing here drew on PBMCs from the stem cell graft donor, taken from the stem cell graft. The chain is built from TRBV20-1 and TRBJ2-7; no definite D call. The CDR3 DNA follows: TGCAGTGCTAGCCCGACGGACGCCTACGAGCAGTACTTC. This encodes CSASPTDAYEQYF.